One sample yielded the 13 T cell receptor beta chains listed below, sequenced in a study of blood T cell repertoires in COVID-19. The assay was immunoSEQ multiplex PCR, and TCRdb's table has in-frame clones only and misses some. The sample consists of tens of thousands of clones, approximately 83% of them appearing once. What was sequenced was peripheral blood. These receptors all come from a man over 45 with COVID-19, enrolled during active disease.

V and J are TRBV20-1 and TRBJ1-5; 9 bases are a match to TRBD1. V gave up 3 bases and J gave up 4 bases; unmatched junction bases: 16. The CDR3 is 18 residues long. Germline values: CDR1 DFQATT, CDR2 SNEGSKA (reference sequence). As DNA, the CDR3 is TGCAGTGCTAGTGAAGGAGGAGGTGGGACAGGGAGGAATCAGCCCCAGCATTTT. This sequence encodes CSASEGGGGTGRNQPQHF.

The V gene is TRBV18, the J gene TRBJ2-7; no definite D call. V shed 2 bases and J shed 5 bases, with 10 bases lying between them. CDR1 is KGHSH, CDR2 LQKENI, per germline. This CDR3 contains 13 residues. CDR3 nucleotides: TGTGCCAGCTCACCAAGGCGGTTCGACGAGCAGTACTTC. This sequence encodes CASSPRRFDEQYF.

This rearrangement joins TRBV3-1 (or the pseudogene TRBV3-2) to TRBJ2-3; no definite D call. The CDR3 runs 15 residues. Trimming removed 3 bases at V and 0 bases at J, with 10 bases between. The V gene's germline CDR1 is LGHDT and CDR2 YNNKEL (reference sequence). This CDR3 reads CASSHSSGSTDTQYF. CDR3 DNA: TGTGCCAGCAGCCACTCTTCGGGTAGCACAGATACGCAGTATTTT.

The chain recombines TRBV3-1 (or the pseudogene TRBV3-2) with TRBJ2-7; a weak D match, TRBD1 (6 bases). The CDR3 runs to 13 residues. V lost 4 bases and J 1 base, leaving 8 bases between the germline ends. Germline loops: CDR1 LGHDT, CDR2 YNNKEL (reference sequence). This CDR3 reads CASSRGQSYEQYF. For the CDR3, the DNA is TGTGCCAGCAGCCGCGGACAGTCCTACGAGCAGTACTTC.

The V call is TRBV11-2, the J call TRBJ2-7, with D perhaps matching TRBD2 (6 bases). The CDR3 has 17 residues. CDR1 and CDR2 from the germline V gene are SGHAT and FQNNGV. The germline V and J ends were trimmed by 6 bases and 2 bases, with 23 bases remaining between them. In DNA, the CDR3 is TGTGCCAGCAGGATACTTCGGGACGGAGGGAAGGCCTACGAGCAGTACTTC. Its translation: CASRILRDGGKAYEQYF. The whole variable domain, filled in from reference TRBV11-2 and TRBJ2-7, reads EAGVAQSPRYKIIEKRQSVAFWCNPISGHATLYWYQQILGQGPKLLIQFQNNGVVDDSQLPKDRFSAERLKGVDSTLKIQPAKLEDSAVYLCASRILRDGGKAYEQYFGPGTRLTVT.

This clone occurred once. This chain links TRBV7-9 with TRBJ1-4; D not certain. V lost 2 bases, J lost 4 bases, and 8 bases lay in between. Germline loops: CDR1 SEHNR, CDR2 FQNEAQ (reference sequence). CDR3 length: 14 residues. The CDR3 coding sequence is TGTGCCAGCAGCTTAACAGATAGTAATGAAAAACTGTTTTTT. Protein: CASSLTDSNEKLFF. The full variable domain, rest sourced from reference TRBV7-9 and TRBJ1-4, is DTGVSQNPRHKITKRGQNVTFRCDPISEHNRLYWYRQTLGQGPEFLTYFQNEAQLEKSRLLSDRFSAERPKGSFSTLEIQRTEQGDSAMYLCASSLTDSNEKLFFGSGTQLSVL.

The chain combines TRBV4-1 with TRBJ2-7; D possibly corresponds to TRBD2 (5 bases). The V and J ends lost 3 bases and 3 bases respectively, with 12 bases between them. The germline V gene has CDR1 MGHRA and CDR2 YSYEKL. The CDR3 extends over 14 amino acids. The CDR3 protein is CASSQLGGSYEQYF. The DNA of the CDR3 is TGCGCCAGCAGCCAGTTAGGAGGAAGCTACGAGCAGTACTTC.

This chain uses TRBV27 with TRBJ2-5; 8 bases are shared with TRBD2. The J segment lost 6 bases and the V segment lost 4 bases, leaving 10 bases of the junction unmatched. The CDR3 sequence is 15 residues long. Germline CDR1 MNHEY, CDR2 SMNVEV (reference sequence). CDR3 coding DNA: TGTGCCAGCAGTTCCTGGGCGGGGGGCACGAAGACCCAGTACTTC. This encodes CASSSWAGGTKTQYF.

The rearrangement joins TRBV27 to TRBJ1-1, with a possible D match to TRBD1 (5 bases). With 0 bases removed from V and 12 bases from J, the gap between germline ends came to 17 bases. This CDR3 has 14 residues. The germline CDR1 and CDR2 sequences are MNHEY and SMNVEV (reference sequence). The CDR3 nucleotides are TGTGCCAGCAGTTTATCGATGGGCAGGGCTGTAACTTTCTTT. Its translation: CASSLSMGRAVTFF.

The rearrangement uses TRBV9 and TRBJ2-1, with D tentatively TRBD2 (6 bases). This CDR3 has 16 residues. Trimming shortened V by 2 bases and J by 3 bases, and 15 bases separated the two germline ends. Germline V CDR1 and CDR2: SGDLS, YYNGEE. DNA for the CDR3: TGTGCCAGCAGCGTGGGGGAATCGGACTACTACAATGAGCAGTTCTTC. It is translated as CASSVGESDYYNEQFF.

The CDR3: CASSFRTGGLYMGNQPQHF. Here the CDR3 DNA reads TGTGCCAGCAGCTTCAGGACAGGGGGTTTGTATATGGGCAATCAGCCCCAGCATTTT. The rearrangement links TRBV3-1 (or the pseudogene TRBV3-2) to TRBJ1-5, with 10 bases that match TRBD1. The V segment lost 5 bases and the J segment 2 bases; nucleotides outside the gene matches: 15. The CDR3 is 19 residues long. Germline V CDR1 and CDR2: LGHDT, YNNKEL (reference sequence).

The rearrangement joins TRBV5-1 to TRBJ1-1; 8 positions match TRBD1. The CDR3 has 14 amino acids. CDR1 SGHRS and CDR2 YFSETQ come from the germline V gene. Trimming cost V 4 bases and J 1 base; bases outside gene matches: 3. CDR3 loop: CASSRGQGNTEAFF. The CDR3, as DNA: TGCGCCAGCAGCCGCGGACAGGGGAACACTGAAGCTTTCTTT.

The chain has TRBV5-5 and TRBJ2-3; 7 nucleotides match TRBD1. Germline CDR1 is SGHKS and CDR2 is YYEKEE (reference sequence). CDR3 size: 15 residues. V dropped 4 bases and J dropped 4; count of bases not matched to a gene: 9. The chain's CDR3 is CASSQEYRGADTQYF. The CDR3 DNA is TGTGCCAGCAGCCAGGAGTACAGGGGAGCAGATACGCAGTATTTT. The whole variable domain, remainder taken from reference TRBV5-5 and TRBJ2-3, is DAGVTQSPTHLIKTRGQQVTLRCSPISGHKSVSWYQQVLGQGPQFIFQYYEKEERGRGNFPDRFSARQFPNYSSELNVNALLLGDSALYLCASSQEYRGADTQYFGPGTRLTVL.